The rows below give T cell receptor beta chains drawn from one sample of a study of blood T cell repertoires in COVID-19. Profiled with immunoSEQ multiplex PCR; TCRdb holds only in-frame clones, not every one. The sample holds under 500,000 clones, approximately 92% seen once. What was sequenced was PBMCs or T cells enriched from blood (not recorded which). Source of these receptors: a man aged 25-45 years who had recovered from COVID-19. Each CDR3 is given with its conserved first and last residue. D genes are given only for firm matches. Where a row states a size, it is once, few, many or the class of an expanded clone; other rows omit it.

V gene	D gene	clone size	J gene	CDR3 protein	CDR3 DNA
TRBV7-9	-	-	TRBJ2-5	CASSLPDSNQETQYF	TGTGCCAGCAGCTTACCCGACAGTAACCAAGAGACCCAGTACTTC
TRBV19	-	many	TRBJ1-1	CASSSTVRIEAFF	TGTGCCAGTAGTTCGACCGTCAGGATTGAAGCTTTCTTT
TRBV5-1	-	once	TRBJ2-7	CASSFGTTYEQYF	TGCGCCAGCAGCTTCGGGACAACCTACGAGCAGTACTTC
TRBV9	TRBD2	once	TRBJ2-1	CASSVAGLAGVPYNEQFF	TGTGCCAGCAGCGTAGCGGGACTAGCGGGAGTCCCCTACAATGAGCAGTTCTTC
TRBV18	-	-	TRBJ1-1	CASSPESGNTEAFF	TGTGCCAGCTCACCTGAATCAGGGAACACTGAAGCTTTCTTT
TRBV19	TRBD2	-	TRBJ2-7	CASSMDSGGSYEQYF	TGTGCCAGTAGTATGGATAGCGGGGGGTCTTACGAGCAGTACTTC
TRBV10-3	TRBD1	-	TRBJ1-1	CAIMGTGLRTEAFF	TGTGCCATCATGGGGACAGGGCTTAGAACTGAAGCTTTCTTT
TRBV5-1	TRBD1	-	TRBJ1-2	CASSGQGNDGYTF	TGCGCCAGCAGCGGACAGGGCAACGATGGCTACACCTTC
TRBV7-2	TRBD2	-	TRBJ2-3	CASKRDLTDTQYF	TGTGCCAGTAAGCGGGACTTAACAGATACGCAGTATTTT
TRBV12-3/TRBV12-4	-	-	TRBJ1-1	CASSTATGAEAFF	TGTGCCAGCAGTACCGCGACAGGCGCTGAAGCTTTCTTT
TRBV14	-	few	TRBJ2-1	CASSQVSGGLLVEQFF	TGTGCCAGCAGCCAAGTTTCTGGGGGCCTTTTGGTTGAGCAGTTCTTC
TRBV28	TRBD2	-	TRBJ2-1	CASSPQRLAGVVEQFF	TGTGCCAGCAGCCCTCAAAGACTAGCGGGAGTTGTTGAGCAGTTCTTC
TRBV12-2	-	-	TRBJ2-4	CASRLRDRERFAAKNIQYF	TGTGCAAGTCGCTTAAGGGACAGGGAGAGGTTTGCGGCCAAAAACATTCAGTACTTC
TRBV24-1	TRBD2	once	TRBJ2-7	CATSDSGRWGYEQYF	TGTGCCACCAGTGACAGCGGGAGGTGGGGCTACGAGCAGTACTTC
TRBV23-1	-	-	TRBJ1-2	CASPWGGVDYGYTF	TGCGCCAGCCCCTGGGGCGGAGTGGACTATGGCTACACCTTC
TRBV29-1	TRBD2	-	TRBJ2-2	CSVGEGRSSGRRAGELFF	TGCAGCGTCGGCGAGGGGAGGTCCAGCGGGAGGAGGGCCGGGGAGCTGTTTTTT
TRBV9	-	-	TRBJ2-1	CASSVGGGPSYNEQFF	TGTGCCAGCAGCGTTGGGGGAGGACCCTCCTACAATGAGCAGTTCTTC
TRBV19	-	once	TRBJ2-6	CASKDLAGANVLTF	TGTGCCAGTAAGGACTTGGCTGGGGCCAACGTCCTGACTTTC
TRBV9	TRBD2	-	TRBJ2-2	CASSSRTSGSSGELFF	TGTGCCAGCAGCTCGCGGACTAGCGGGAGTTCCGGGGAGCTGTTTTTT
TRBV5-4	-	-	TRBJ2-7	CASSLFSNHVVQYF	TGTGCCAGCAGCTTGTTTTCTAATCATGTTGTGCAGTACTTC
TRBV5-1	TRBD2	-	TRBJ2-1	CASSVTSGNHNEQFF	TGCGCCAGCAGCGTGACTAGCGGGAATCACAATGAGCAGTTCTTC
TRBV5-1	TRBD1	-	TRBJ1-1	CASSLARRTGASATGTEVFF	TGCGCCAGCAGCTTGGCCCGGAGGACAGGGGCGTCTGCAACTGGAACTGAAGTTTTCTTT
TRBV11-3	TRBD2	few	TRBJ2-1	CASSLAGGWNEQFF	TGTGCCAGCAGCTTAGCGGGAGGGTGGAATGAGCAGTTCTTC
TRBV28	TRBD1	-	TRBJ1-5	CASSLGQHNQPQHF	TGTGCCAGCAGTTTGGGACAGCACAATCAGCCCCAGCATTTT
TRBV2	-	once	TRBJ2-7	CASTPEWGGSYEQYF	TGTGCCAGCACTCCTGAGTGGGGCGGTTCCTACGAGCAGTACTTC
TRBV20-1	-	-	TRBJ2-5	CSASVEGGQYF	TGCAGTGCTAGTGTGGAAGGGGGCCAGTACTTC
TRBV6-5	-	-	TRBJ2-2	CASSYQGWNTGELFF	TGTGCCAGCTCTTACCAGGGTTGGAACACCGGGGAGCTGTTTTTT
TRBV24-1	-	-	TRBJ1-2	CATSPQGMSYTF	TGTGCCACCAGTCCCCAGGGGATGAGCTACACCTTC
TRBV5-1	-	-	TRBJ1-2	CASSFASGGYTF	TGCGCCAGCAGCTTCGCGTCGGGGGGCTACACCTTC
TRBV9	TRBD2	-	TRBJ2-1	CASSVEWAGGANEQFF	TGTGCCAGCAGCGTAGAGTGGGCGGGAGGTGCAAATGAGCAGTTCTTC
TRBV5-4	TRBD1	-	TRBJ2-3	CASNYKQGLNTDTQYF	TGTGCCAGCAACTACAAACAGGGGTTAAACACAGATACGCAGTATTTT
TRBV28	TRBD1	-	TRBJ2-6	CASSPGTGTAGANVLTF	TGTGCCAGCAGTCCCGGGACAGGAACGGCTGGGGCCAACGTCCTGACTTTC
TRBV3-1/TRBV3-2	-	-	TRBJ1-6	CASSQDMGGSPLHF	TGTGCCAGCAGCCAAGATATGGGGGGTTCACCCCTCCACTTT
TRBV6-5	-	-	TRBJ1-2	CASSPQMAGGWGYTF	TGTGCCAGCAGTCCCCAAATGGCGGGTGGCTGGGGCTACACCTTC
TRBV28	-	-	TRBJ2-7	CASSLSGGAYEQYF	TGTGCCAGCAGTTTATCCGGAGGCGCCTACGAGCAGTACTTC
TRBV18	TRBD1	-	TRBJ2-7	CASSPDRNYEQYF	TGTGCCAGCTCACCGGACAGGAACTACGAGCAGTACTTC
TRBV2	-	-	TRBJ1-6	CASSERSSLYNSPLHF	TGTGCCAGCAGTGAACGGAGCAGCCTTTATAATTCACCCCTCCACTTT
TRBV29-1	TRBD1	-	TRBJ2-5	CSARTGQETQYF	TGCAGCGCCAGGACAGGACAAGAGACCCAGTACTTC
TRBV7-3	TRBD1	few	TRBJ1-1	CASSLTGTGDTEAFF	TGTGCCAGCAGCTTAACAGGGACAGGGGACACTGAAGCTTTCTTT
TRBV9	-	-	TRBJ1-3	CASSPYLGGVGNTIYF	TGTGCCAGCAGCCCATATCTGGGAGGGGTTGGAAACACCATATATTTT
TRBV7-9	-	once	TRBJ2-1	CASSLASGNRHNEQFF	TGTGCCAGCAGCTTAGCATCGGGGAATCGGCACAATGAGCAGTTCTTC
TRBV7-8	-	-	TRBJ2-2	CASFFQRTDVAGELFF	TGTGCCAGCTTCTTTCAGCGGACGGACGTGGCCGGGGAGCTGTTTTTT
TRBV12-5	TRBD1	-	TRBJ2-7	CASGLVPPGQGAQEQYF	TGTGCTAGTGGTTTGGTACCTCCGGGTCAGGGGGCGCAGGAGCAGTACTTC
TRBV28	TRBD1	-	TRBJ1-5	CASSTRTGGSNQPQHF	TGTGCCAGCAGTACCAGGACAGGGGGGAGCAATCAGCCCCAGCATTTT
TRBV12-3/TRBV12-4	-	-	TRBJ1-1	CASSFLRRAEAFF	TGTGCCAGCAGTTTTCTTCGGAGGGCTGAAGCTTTCTTT
TRBV11-2	TRBD1	-	TRBJ1-4	CASSQARDSNEKLFF	TGTGCCAGCAGCCAAGCGCGGGACAGCAATGAAAAACTGTTTTTT
TRBV18	TRBD1	-	TRBJ1-4	CASSPPGQINEKLFF	TGTGCCAGCTCACCGCCGGGACAGATAAATGAAAAACTGTTTTTT
TRBV5-4	-	-	TRBJ2-7	CASSLGGEPFYEQYF	TGTGCCAGCAGCTTGGGGGGCGAGCCTTTCTACGAGCAGTACTTC
TRBV7-9	-	-	TRBJ2-3	CASSLKARTDTQYF	TGTGCCAGCAGCTTAAAAGCCCGCACAGATACGCAGTATTTT
TRBV20-1	-	-	TRBJ2-1	CSAEWINEQFF	TGCAGTGCGGAGTGGATCAATGAGCAGTTCTTC
TRBV28	-	-	TRBJ1-3	CAGTGSNSGNTIYF	TGTGCCGGCACAGGGTCCAACTCTGGAAACACCATATATTTT
TRBV12-5	TRBD1	-	TRBJ2-6	CASGLAPRTGSSGANVLTF	TGTGCTAGTGGTTTGGCCCCCCGGACAGGGTCCTCTGGGGCCAACGTCCTGACTTTC
TRBV5-1	-	-	TRBJ1-1	CASSLVSGDTEAFF	TGCGCCAGCAGCTTGGTGAGTGGAGACACTGAAGCTTTCTTT
TRBV2	TRBD1	-	TRBJ1-5	CASREDRGFDQPQHF	TGTGCCAGCAGAGAGGACAGGGGGTTCGATCAGCCCCAGCATTTT
TRBV6-5	-	-	TRBJ1-6	CASRPHLEDSPLHF	TGTGCCAGCAGACCCCACTTGGAGGATTCACCCCTCCACTTT